The 4 T cell receptor beta chains presented below share a single source sample, sequenced in a study of blood T cell repertoires in COVID-19. Some clones are missing from TCRdb's copy, which holds only in-frame ones; the method was immunoSEQ multiplex PCR. Of roughly 250,000 clones listed, approximately 91% are singletons. Sequencing input: peripheral blood. The receptors originated from a woman aged 35 to 49 who had recovered from COVID-19.

As regards this clone: In the same sample, other DNA sequences code for this CDR3. The rearrangement uses TRBV7-3 and TRBJ2-3, with D unclear. The CDR3 has 15 residues. Germline CDR1 SGHTA, CDR2 FQGTGA. V was clipped by 3 bases and J by 2 bases, with 12 bases between them. The CDR3 DNA is TGTGCCAGCAGCTTGAGTTCGGTTTCCACAGATACGCAGTATTTT. Protein: CASSLSSVSTDTQYF.

The rearrangement joins TRBV6-9 to TRBJ2-3; 14 nucleotides align to TRBD2. Germline assignment: CDR1 MNHGY and CDR2 SVAAGI. The V segment lost 8 bases and the J segment 4 bases; nucleotides outside the gene matches: 8. There are 16 residues in the CDR3. The CDR3 spells CASFMGLAGVADTQYF. The CDR3 region has the DNA TGTGCCAGCTTTATGGGACTAGCGGGAGTTGCAGATACGCAGTATTTT.

This rearrangement joins TRBV28 to TRBJ1-3; the match to TRBD1 covers 7 bases. This CDR3 has 15 amino acids. CDR1 is MDHEN, CDR2 SYDVKM, per germline. Trimming cost V 5 bases and J 5 bases; bases outside gene matches: 9. Here the CDR3 DNA reads TGTGCCAGCAGTAACCGACAGGGTCGGCGAAACACCATATATTTT. Its protein product is CASSNRQGRRNTIYF.

The rearrangement joins TRBV19 to TRBJ2-7; 10 bases match TRBD2. V lost 5 bases and J lost 2; bases outside the gene matches: 3. The germline CDR1 and CDR2 sequences are LNHDA and SQIVND (reference sequence). The CDR3 is 14 residues long. The CDR3 region has the DNA TGTGCCAGTAGTTTAGCGGGAGGCACCTACGAGCAGTACTTC. Amino acids: CASSLAGGTYEQYF.